This is a list of T cell receptor beta chains from one sample in a study of shared clonotypes between healthy human individuals. Repertoires were generated with immunoSEQ multiplex PCR, while TCRdb's copy carries only in-frame clones and drops some. Altogether about 480,000 clones are present, almost 80% being singletons, with the ten largest covering around 12%. Sequenced: PBMCs. The source is a woman aged 40 to 50 in good health. Some clones in this sample may be carry-over from other donors' samples. CDR3s include the opening cysteine and the closing phenylalanine or tryptophan. The D gene is left open where the match is weak. The size field is filled for only some rows; it gives once, few, many or a size class.

V: TRBV28
size: once
J: TRBJ2-7
D: TRBD2
DNA: TGTGCCAGCAGTGAGACTAGCGGGAGAGTGTACGAGCAGTACTTC
CDR3: CASSETSGRVYEQYF

V: TRBV19
size: many
J: TRBJ2-1
D: NA
DNA: TGTGCCCCCCCGGGGCTTTACAATGAGCAGTTCTTC
CDR3: CAPPGLYNEQFF

V: TRBV6-6
size: NA
J: TRBJ1-2
D: NA
DNA: TGTGCCAGCAGTTATGTATCGCACTATGGCTACACCTTC
CDR3: CASSYVSHYGYTF

V: TRBV10-3
size: NA
J: TRBJ2-1
D: NA
DNA: TGTGCCATCAGTGAGTACGACGGGAGCTCCTACAATGAGCAGTTCTTC
CDR3: CAISEYDGSSYNEQFF

V: TRBV7-9
size: NA
J: TRBJ2-7
D: TRBD2
DNA: TGTGCCAGCAGCTTAGGGGCGGGAGTACTCGAGCAGTACTTC
CDR3: CASSLGAGVLEQYF

V: TRBV28
size: NA
J: TRBJ1-2
D: NA
DNA: TGTGCCAGCAGGGACAGCGCTAACTATGGCTACACCTTC
CDR3: CASRDSANYGYTF

V: TRBV6-1
size: NA
J: TRBJ1-5
D: NA
DNA: TGTGCCAGCAGTGAACCCACACGGCCCCAGCATTTT
CDR3: CASSEPTRPQHF

V: TRBV5-1
size: NA
J: TRBJ2-3
D: NA
DNA: TGCGCCAGCAGCTTGACCCCCCTCAAAAGGGGCGAGGGTTTAGATACGCAGTATTTT
CDR3: CASSLTPLKRGEGLDTQYF

V: TRBV7-8
size: NA
J: TRBJ2-1
D: NA
DNA: TGTGCCAGCAGCTGGGATAGGGGTGAGCGTCAGTTCTTC
CDR3: CASSWDRGERQFF

V: TRBV9
size: many
J: TRBJ2-7
D: NA
DNA: TGTGCCAGCAGCCCCCTCACAGGGCCCGACGAGCAGTACTTC
CDR3: CASSPLTGPDEQYF

V: TRBV2
size: once
J: TRBJ2-6
D: NA
DNA: TGTGCCAGCAGTGAATTGAGCTCTGGGGCCAACGTCCTGACTTTC
CDR3: CASSELSSGANVLTF

V: TRBV28
size: NA
J: TRBJ2-7
D: TRBD1
DNA: TGTGCCAGCAGTGGGGGACAGTGGACCAGCTCCTACGAGCAGTACTTC
CDR3: CASSGGQWTSSYEQYF

V: TRBV5-1
size: NA
J: TRBJ2-3
D: NA
DNA: TGCGCCAGCAGCTTGATTGGGTCCGATACGCAGTATTTT
CDR3: CASSLIGSDTQYF

V: TRBV29-1
size: NA
J: TRBJ2-1
D: NA
DNA: TGCAGCGTTGATAAAGTGAGCCCGGCCTACAATGAGCAGTTCTTC
CDR3: CSVDKVSPAYNEQFF

V: TRBV7-2
size: NA
J: TRBJ2-1
D: TRBD2
DNA: TGTGCCAGCAACATTGCGGTTAGCGGGAACGTTGAGCAGTTCTTC
CDR3: CASNIAVSGNVEQFF

V: TRBV5-1
size: NA
J: TRBJ1-2
D: NA
DNA: TGCGCCAGCAGCTTGGGACAGACAGCTAACTATGGCTACACCTTC
CDR3: CASSLGQTANYGYTF

V: TRBV11-3
size: NA
J: TRBJ2-7
D: NA
DNA: TGTGCCAGCACCTATAGTTGGGGACCCTACGAGCAGTACTTC
CDR3: CASTYSWGPYEQYF

V: TRBV27
size: NA
J: TRBJ2-7
D: NA
DNA: TGTGCCAGCCGCTTCTTGGAAGGCTCCTACGAGCAGTACTTC
CDR3: CASRFLEGSYEQYF

V: TRBV6-6
size: NA
J: TRBJ2-2
D: TRBD2
DNA: TGTGCCAGCAGGACGGGGCGGGAGGGTTCCACCGGGGAGCTGTTTTTT
CDR3: CASRTGREGSTGELFF

V: TRBV25-1
size: few
J: TRBJ1-2
D: NA
DNA: TGTGCCAGCTCACTTAACTATGGCTACACCTTC
CDR3: CASSLNYGYTF

V: TRBV19
size: few
J: TRBJ1-5
D: NA
DNA: TGTGCCAGTAGTACTAACAGGGGCAATCAGCCCCAGCATTTT
CDR3: CASSTNRGNQPQHF

V: TRBV5-1
size: few
J: TRBJ1-1
D: NA
DNA: TGCGCCAGCAGCTTGGCCTTTGAGACTGAAGCTTTCTTT
CDR3: CASSLAFETEAFF

V: TRBV21-1
size: NA
J: TRBJ2-7
D: NA
DNA: TGTGCCAGCAGCAAAGACTACCTCTACGAGCAGTACTTC
CDR3: CASSKDYLYEQYF

V: TRBV2
size: NA
J: TRBJ2-1
D: TRBD2
DNA: TGTGCCAGCAGTGAGCTAGCGGGAGTCAATGAGCAGTTCTTC
CDR3: CASSELAGVNEQFF

V: TRBV10-1
size: NA
J: TRBJ2-3
D: TRBD2
DNA: TGCGCCAGCAGGGTCCCGGGACTAGCGCCCCATCAGGCAGATACGCAGTATTTT
CDR3: CASRVPGLAPHQADTQYF

V: TRBV5-1
size: NA
J: TRBJ2-7
D: TRBD1
DNA: TGCGCCAGCAGCTTGGGACAGGGCTCTTCATCACTGGAGTACTTC
CDR3: CASSLGQGSSSLEYF

V: TRBV2
size: NA
J: TRBJ2-7
D: TRBD1
DNA: TGTGCCAGCAGTGAAGGCGGGACAGGGGGACACGAGCAGTACTTC
CDR3: CASSEGGTGGHEQYF

V: TRBV2
size: NA
J: TRBJ2-2
D: NA
DNA: TGTGCCAGCAGATCTAGCGGAGGGGGCACCGGGGAGCTGTTTTTT
CDR3: CASRSSGGGTGELFF

V: TRBV6-4
size: NA
J: TRBJ2-1
D: NA
DNA: TGTGCCAGCAAACCCGAGACTAGCTCCTACAATGAGCAGTTCTTC
CDR3: CASKPETSSYNEQFF

V: TRBV7-3
size: NA
J: TRBJ2-1
D: NA
DNA: TGTGCCAGCAGCTTAGCGCGGAACAATGAGCAGTTCTTC
CDR3: CASSLARNNEQFF

V: TRBV25-1
size: NA
J: TRBJ2-1
D: TRBD2
DNA: TGTGCCAGCAGTAGACTAGCGGGAGGGTTCAATGAGCAGTTCTTC
CDR3: CASSRLAGGFNEQFF

V: TRBV6-5
size: few
J: TRBJ2-7
D: TRBD1
DNA: TGTGCCAGCAGTTACTCAGGGGGCGACTACGAGCAGTACTTC
CDR3: CASSYSGGDYEQYF

V: TRBV2
size: NA
J: TRBJ1-2
D: TRBD1
DNA: TGTGCCAGCAGGGGACAGGGGAACTATGGCTACACCTTC
CDR3: CASRGQGNYGYTF

V: TRBV5-4
size: NA
J: TRBJ2-2
D: TRBD2
DNA: TGTGCCAGCAGCTATGTTCAAGCGGGAGGTACCGGGGAGCTGTTTTTT
CDR3: CASSYVQAGGTGELFF

V: TRBV21-1
size: NA
J: TRBJ2-7
D: NA
DNA: TGTGCCAGCGCTCAAGGGCTAGCGGGAGTTTCCTCCTACGAGCAGTACTTC
CDR3: CASAQGLAGVSSYEQYF